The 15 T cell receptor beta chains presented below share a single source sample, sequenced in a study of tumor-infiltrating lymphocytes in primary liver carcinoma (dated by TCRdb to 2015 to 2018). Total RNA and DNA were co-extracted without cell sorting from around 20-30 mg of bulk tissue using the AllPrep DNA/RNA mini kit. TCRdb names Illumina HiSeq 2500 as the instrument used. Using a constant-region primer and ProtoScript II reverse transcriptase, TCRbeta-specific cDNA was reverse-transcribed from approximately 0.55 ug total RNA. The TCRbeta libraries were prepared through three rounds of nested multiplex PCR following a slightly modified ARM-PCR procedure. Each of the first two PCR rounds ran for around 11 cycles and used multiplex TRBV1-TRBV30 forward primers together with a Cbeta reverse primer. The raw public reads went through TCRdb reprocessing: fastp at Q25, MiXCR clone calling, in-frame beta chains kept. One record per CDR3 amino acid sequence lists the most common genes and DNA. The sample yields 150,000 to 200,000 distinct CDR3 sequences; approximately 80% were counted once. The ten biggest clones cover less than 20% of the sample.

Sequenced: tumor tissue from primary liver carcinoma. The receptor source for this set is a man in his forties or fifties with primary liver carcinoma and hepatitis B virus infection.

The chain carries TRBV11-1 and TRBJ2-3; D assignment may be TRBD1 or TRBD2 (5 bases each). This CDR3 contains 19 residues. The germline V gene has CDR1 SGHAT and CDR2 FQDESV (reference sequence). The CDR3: CAISSGGSSIGARTDTQYF. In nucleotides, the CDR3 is TGTGCAATCAGCTCTGGGGGAAGCTCTATTGGAGCCCGCACAGATACGCAGTATTTT. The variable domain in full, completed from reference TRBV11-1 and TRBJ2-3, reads EAEVAQSPRYKITEKSQAVAFWCDPISGHATLYWYRQILGQGPELLVQFQDESVVDDSQLPKDRFSAERLKGVDSTLKIQPAELGDSAMYLCAISSGGSSIGARTDTQYFGPGTRLTVL.

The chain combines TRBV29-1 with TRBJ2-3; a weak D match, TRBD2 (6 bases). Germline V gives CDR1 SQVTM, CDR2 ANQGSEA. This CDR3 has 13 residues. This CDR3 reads CNAQWGGTDTQYF. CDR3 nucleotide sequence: TGCAACGCCCAGTGGGGGGGCACAGATACGCAGTATTTT.

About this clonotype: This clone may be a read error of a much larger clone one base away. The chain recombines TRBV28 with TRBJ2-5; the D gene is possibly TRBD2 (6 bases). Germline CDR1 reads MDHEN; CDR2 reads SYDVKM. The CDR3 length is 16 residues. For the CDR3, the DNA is TGTGCCAGCAGTTTCGGGGGACGTCCGAGGGGAGAGTCCCAGTACTTC. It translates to CASSFGGRPRGESQYF.

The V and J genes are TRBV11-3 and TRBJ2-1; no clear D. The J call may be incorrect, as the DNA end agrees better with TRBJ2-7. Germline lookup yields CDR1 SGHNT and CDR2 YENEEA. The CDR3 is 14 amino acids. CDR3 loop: CASSLGLSNNEQYF. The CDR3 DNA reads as TGTGCCAGCAGCTTAGGCCTCTCGAACAATGAACAGTACTTC.

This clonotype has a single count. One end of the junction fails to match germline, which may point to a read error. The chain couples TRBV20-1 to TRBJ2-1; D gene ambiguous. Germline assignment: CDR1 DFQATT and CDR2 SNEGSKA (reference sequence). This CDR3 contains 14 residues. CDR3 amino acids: CSAWWREVYNEHFF. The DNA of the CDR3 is TGCAGTGCTTGGTGGCGAGAGGTCTACAATGAGCACTTCTTC.

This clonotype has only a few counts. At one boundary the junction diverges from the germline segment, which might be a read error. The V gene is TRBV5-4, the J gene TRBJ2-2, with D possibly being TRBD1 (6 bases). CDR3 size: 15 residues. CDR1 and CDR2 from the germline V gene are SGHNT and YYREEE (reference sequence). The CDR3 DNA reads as TGTGCCAGCAGCCCGGGACAAGCGAACACCGGGGAGTTGCTTTTT. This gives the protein CASSPGQANTGELLF. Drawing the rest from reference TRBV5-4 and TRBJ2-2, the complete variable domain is ETGVTQSPTHLIKTRGQQVTLRCSSQSGHNTVSWYQQALGQGPQFIFQYYREEENGRGNFPPRFSGLQFPNYSSELNVNALELDDSALYLCASSPGQANTGELLFGEGSRLTVL.

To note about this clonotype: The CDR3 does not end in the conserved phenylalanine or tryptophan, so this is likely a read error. CDR3 in amino acids: CASSQDTRTNKPQHL. The CDR3 nucleotides read TGTGCCAGCAGCCAAGATACCAGAACCAATAAGCCCCAGCATCTT. This chain links TRBV4-2 with TRBJ1-5; D ambiguous. The CDR3 runs to 15 residues. CDR1 is LGHNA, CDR2 YNFKEQ, per germline.

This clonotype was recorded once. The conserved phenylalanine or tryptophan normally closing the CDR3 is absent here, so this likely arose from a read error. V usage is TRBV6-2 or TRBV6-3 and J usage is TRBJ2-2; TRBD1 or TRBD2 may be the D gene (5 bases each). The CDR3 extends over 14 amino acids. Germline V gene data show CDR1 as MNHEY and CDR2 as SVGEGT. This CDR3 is CVSRTGPNTGELFL. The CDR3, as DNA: TGTGTCAGTCGGACGGGACCAAACACCGGGGAGCTGTTTTTA.

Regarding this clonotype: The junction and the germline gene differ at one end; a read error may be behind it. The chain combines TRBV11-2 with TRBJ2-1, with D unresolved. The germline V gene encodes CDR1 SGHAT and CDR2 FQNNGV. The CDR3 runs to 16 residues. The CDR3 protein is CPSSQLRRSSYNEHFF. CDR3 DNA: TGTCCCAGCAGCCAGCTTCGGCGGAGCTCCTACAATGAGCACTTCTTC. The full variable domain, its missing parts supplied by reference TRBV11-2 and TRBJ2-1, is EAGVAQSPRYKIIEKRQSVAFWCNPISGHATLYWYQQILGQGPKLLIQFQNNGVVDDSQLPKDRFSAERLKGVDSTLKIQPAKLEDSAVYLCPSSQLRRSSYNEHFFGPGTRLTVL.

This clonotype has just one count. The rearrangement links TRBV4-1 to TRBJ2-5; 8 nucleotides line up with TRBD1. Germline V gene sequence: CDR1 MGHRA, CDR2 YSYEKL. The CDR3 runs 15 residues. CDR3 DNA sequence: TGCACTAGCAGCGCTGAGGACAGGGAGTACGAGACCCAGTACTTC. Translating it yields CTSSAEDREYETQYF.

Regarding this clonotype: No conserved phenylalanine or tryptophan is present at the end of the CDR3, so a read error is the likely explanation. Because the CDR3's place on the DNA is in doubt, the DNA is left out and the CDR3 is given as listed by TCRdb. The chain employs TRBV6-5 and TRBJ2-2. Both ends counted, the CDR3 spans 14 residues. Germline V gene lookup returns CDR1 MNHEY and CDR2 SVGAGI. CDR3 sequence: CASSYLGNTGELLS.

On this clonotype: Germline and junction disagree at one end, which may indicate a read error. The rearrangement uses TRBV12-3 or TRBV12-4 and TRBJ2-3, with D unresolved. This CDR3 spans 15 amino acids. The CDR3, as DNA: TGTGCCAGCAGCCGCGACCAGTCCTTCACAGATACGCAACATTTT. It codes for CASSRDQSFTDTQHF.

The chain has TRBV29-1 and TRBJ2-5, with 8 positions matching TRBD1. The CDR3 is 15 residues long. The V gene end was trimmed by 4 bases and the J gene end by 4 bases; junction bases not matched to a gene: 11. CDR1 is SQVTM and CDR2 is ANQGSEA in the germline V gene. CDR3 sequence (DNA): TGCAGCGTTGCAGTGGACAGGGAGCGAGCAGAGACCCAGTACTTC. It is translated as CSVAVDRERAETQYF.

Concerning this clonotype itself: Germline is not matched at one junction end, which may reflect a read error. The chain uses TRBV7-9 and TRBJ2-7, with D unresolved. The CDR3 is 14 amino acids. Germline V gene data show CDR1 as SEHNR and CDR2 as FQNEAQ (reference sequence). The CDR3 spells CACSTTGPPYDQYF. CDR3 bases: TGTGCCTGCAGCACTACGGGCCCCCCATACGATCAGTACTTC.

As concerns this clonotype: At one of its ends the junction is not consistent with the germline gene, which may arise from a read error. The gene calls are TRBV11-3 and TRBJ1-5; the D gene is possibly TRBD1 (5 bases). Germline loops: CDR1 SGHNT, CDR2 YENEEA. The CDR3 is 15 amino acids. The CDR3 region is CDSSLDLGVTQPQHF. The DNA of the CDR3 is TGTGACAGCAGTTTAGATCTGGGGGTGACTCAGCCCCAGCATTTT.